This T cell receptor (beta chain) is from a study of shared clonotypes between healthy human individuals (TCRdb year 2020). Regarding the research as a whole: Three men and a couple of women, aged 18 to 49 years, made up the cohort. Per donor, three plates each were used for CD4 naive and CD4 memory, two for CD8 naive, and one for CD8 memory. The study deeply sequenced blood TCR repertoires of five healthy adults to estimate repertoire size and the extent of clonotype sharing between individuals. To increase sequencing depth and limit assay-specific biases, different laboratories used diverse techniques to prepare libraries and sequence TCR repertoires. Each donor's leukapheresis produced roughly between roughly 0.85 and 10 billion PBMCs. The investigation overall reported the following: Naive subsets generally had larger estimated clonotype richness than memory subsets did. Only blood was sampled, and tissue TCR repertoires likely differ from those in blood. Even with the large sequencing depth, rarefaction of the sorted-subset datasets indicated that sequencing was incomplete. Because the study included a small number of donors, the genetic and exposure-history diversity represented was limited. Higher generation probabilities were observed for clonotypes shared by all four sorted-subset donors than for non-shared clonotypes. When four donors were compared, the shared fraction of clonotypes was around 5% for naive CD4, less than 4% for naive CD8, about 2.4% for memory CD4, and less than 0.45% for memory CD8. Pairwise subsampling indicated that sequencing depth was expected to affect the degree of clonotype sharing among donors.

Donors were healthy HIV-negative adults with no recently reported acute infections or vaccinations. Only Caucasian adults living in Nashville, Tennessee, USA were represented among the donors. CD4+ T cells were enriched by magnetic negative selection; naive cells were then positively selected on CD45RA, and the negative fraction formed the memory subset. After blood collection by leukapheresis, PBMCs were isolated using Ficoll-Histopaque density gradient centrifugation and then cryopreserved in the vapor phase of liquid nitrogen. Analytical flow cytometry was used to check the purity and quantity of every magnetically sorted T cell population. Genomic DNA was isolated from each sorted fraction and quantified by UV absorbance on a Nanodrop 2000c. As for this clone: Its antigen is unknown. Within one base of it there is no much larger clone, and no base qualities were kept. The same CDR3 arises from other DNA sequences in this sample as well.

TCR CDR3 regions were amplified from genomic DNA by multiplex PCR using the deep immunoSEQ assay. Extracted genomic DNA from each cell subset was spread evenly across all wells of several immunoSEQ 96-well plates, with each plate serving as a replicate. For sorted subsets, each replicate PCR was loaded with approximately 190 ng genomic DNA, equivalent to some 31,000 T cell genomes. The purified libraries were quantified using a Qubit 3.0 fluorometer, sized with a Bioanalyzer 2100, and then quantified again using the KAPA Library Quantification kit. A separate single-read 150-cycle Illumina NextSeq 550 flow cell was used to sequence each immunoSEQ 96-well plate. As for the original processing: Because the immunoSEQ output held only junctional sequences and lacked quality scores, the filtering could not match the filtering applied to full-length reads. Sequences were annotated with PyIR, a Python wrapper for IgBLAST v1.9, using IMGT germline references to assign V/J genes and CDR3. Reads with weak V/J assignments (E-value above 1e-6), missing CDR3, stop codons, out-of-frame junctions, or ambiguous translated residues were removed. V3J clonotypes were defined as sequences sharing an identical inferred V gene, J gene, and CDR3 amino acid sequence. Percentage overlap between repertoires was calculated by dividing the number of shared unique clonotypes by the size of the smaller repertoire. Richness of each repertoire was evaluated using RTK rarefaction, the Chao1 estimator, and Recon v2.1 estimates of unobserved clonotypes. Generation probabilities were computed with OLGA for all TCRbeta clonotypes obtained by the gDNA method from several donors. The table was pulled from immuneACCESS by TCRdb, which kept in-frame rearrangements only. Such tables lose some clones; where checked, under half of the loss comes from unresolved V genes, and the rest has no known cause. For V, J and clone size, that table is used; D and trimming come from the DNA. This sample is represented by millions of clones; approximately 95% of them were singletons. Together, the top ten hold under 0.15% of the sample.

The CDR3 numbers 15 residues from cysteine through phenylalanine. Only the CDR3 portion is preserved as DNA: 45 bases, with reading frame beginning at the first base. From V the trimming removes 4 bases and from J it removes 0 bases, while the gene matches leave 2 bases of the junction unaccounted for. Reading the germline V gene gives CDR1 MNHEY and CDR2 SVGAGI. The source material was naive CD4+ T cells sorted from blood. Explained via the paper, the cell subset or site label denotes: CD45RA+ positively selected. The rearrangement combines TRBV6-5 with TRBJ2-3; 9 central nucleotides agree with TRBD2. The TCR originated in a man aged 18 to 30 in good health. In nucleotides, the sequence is TGTGCCAGCAGTTCGCGGGGGGGCAGCACAGATACGCAGTATTTT. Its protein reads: CASSSRGGSTDTQYF.